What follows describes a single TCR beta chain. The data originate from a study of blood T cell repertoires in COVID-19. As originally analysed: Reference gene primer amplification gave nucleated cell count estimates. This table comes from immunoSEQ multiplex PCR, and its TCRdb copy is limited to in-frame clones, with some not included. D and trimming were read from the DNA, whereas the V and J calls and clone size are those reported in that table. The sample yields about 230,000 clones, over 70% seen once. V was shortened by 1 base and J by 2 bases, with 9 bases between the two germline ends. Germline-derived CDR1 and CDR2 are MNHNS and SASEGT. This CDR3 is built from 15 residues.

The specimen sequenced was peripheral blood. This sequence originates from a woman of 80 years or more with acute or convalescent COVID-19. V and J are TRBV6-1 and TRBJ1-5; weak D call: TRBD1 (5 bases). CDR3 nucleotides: TGTGCCAGCAGTGAAGTTTGGGGGGGCAATCAGCCCCAGCATTTT. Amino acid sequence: CASSEVWGGNQPQHF.